This T cell receptor (beta chain) was captured in a study of read filtering for tumor transcriptome and immune sequencing. At the level of the study: Among patients, some 17 were male and around 13 female, aged roughly 45 to 80 (mean about 69). Per sample, TCR-region reads ranged about 4 to 11 million by IR-seq, roughly 85 to 1,300 by RNA-seq.

This library used around 400 ng RNA and molecular barcoded adaptors spanning alpha/delta and beta/gamma chains. TCRdb independently ran MiXCR on the reads; one entry per CDR3 protein. The sample lists 50,000 to 65,000 distinct CDR3 sequences; approximately 18% were seen once. V lost 5 bases and J 0 bases, leaving 15 bases between the germline ends. This CDR3 is 16 amino acids long. Germline loops: CDR1 LNHDA, CDR2 SQIVND (reference sequence). Every patient had bone marrow sampled while the disease was active. This clonotype was counted ten times or more. The clonotype originates from a donor at least 40 years old with multiple myeloma. The sequenced sample was a population of CD138-negative cells sorted from bone marrow. This chain joins TRBV19 and TRBJ2-3; weak D call: TRBD1 (5 bases). The CDR3 sequence: CASSGHRQTSTDTQYF. Written as DNA, the CDR3 is TGTGCCAGTAGTGGACACAGGCAGACTAGCACAGATACGCAGTATTTT.